This T cell receptor beta chain is from a study of post-analysis software for immune sequencing data. Across the study: Clinical courses comprised relapsing-remitting, secondary progressive and progressive-relapsing multiple sclerosis. General observations from the study: Multiple sclerosis was associated with a significant reduction in normalized Chao1 diversity relative to controls. Patients showed TRBV5-6, TRBV5-1 and TRBV20-1 among four to six TRBV segments more frequent than in controls. Strong same-batch co-clustering of samples appeared with F measure clustering.

About this clonotype: Its antigen remains unidentified.

Tagging with unique molecular identifiers was a feature of the TCR beta cDNA libraries. Out of 1 to 10 million T cells, about 510,000 cDNA molecules were generated. MiXCR, applied by TCRdb to the PCR reads, yields one record per CDR3 protein. The sample has about 540,000 distinct CDR3 sequences, roughly 34% seen once; the top ten hold less than 6%. This CDR3 spans 13 amino acids. V lost 4 bases and J 3 bases, leaving 8 bases between the germline ends. Germline V gives CDR1 MRHNA, CDR2 SNTAGT. This sequence was found in a girl under 18 with multiple sclerosis. The V call is TRBV6-4, the J call TRBJ2-3; D unclear. Material: blood. The CDR3 is CASSGAATDTQYF. The DNA for the CDR3 is TGTGCCAGCAGTGGGGCAGCGACAGATACGCAGTATTTT.